Shown below are 20 T cell receptor beta chains from a single sample sequenced in a study of T-cell reconstitution after alpha-beta-depleted transplantation in children. Unique molecular identifiers tagged the TCRbeta library. TCRdb recomputed calls from the PCR reads with MiXCR, one row per CDR3 protein. The sample carries 700,000 to 950,000 distinct CDR3 sequences, around 15% recorded once. The sequenced sample was PBMCs, mostly from graft donor cells, obtained 360 days after TCRalphabeta/CD19-depleted stem cell transplant. The receptors here all came from a male patient younger than 18 who had a stem cell transplant for acute lymphoblastic leukemia, so the T cells may come from the graft donor.

The chain combines TRBV5-1 with TRBJ2-5; weak D call: TRBD2 (5 bases). Looked up from germline, CDR1 is SGHRS and CDR2 is YFSETQ. This CDR3 is built from 14 residues. The V end lost 3 bases, the J end lost 5 bases, and 14 bases lay between the germline ends. CDR3 residues: CASSSYNRGETQYF. CDR3 in DNA: TGCGCCAGCAGCTCGTATAACAGAGGGGAGACCCAGTACTTC.

As DNA, the CDR3 is TGTGCCAGCAGTCCGGGACTCAGCGGGTTTGGCTCCTACGAGCAGTACTTC. Encoded protein: CASSPGLSGFGSYEQYF. The chain couples TRBV3-1 to TRBJ2-7, with D perhaps matching TRBD2 (6 bases). Germline CDR1 reads LGHDT; CDR2 reads YNNKEL (reference sequence). The CDR3 totals 17 residues. Trimming shortened V by 6 bases and J by 0 bases, and 21 bases separated the two germline ends.

About this clonotype: The conserved phenylalanine or tryptophan normally closing the CDR3 is absent here, so this likely arose from a read error. The chain employs TRBV25-1 and TRBJ1-2; D call uncertain. The germline V and J ends were trimmed by 6 bases and 4 bases, with 3 bases remaining between them. CDR3 length equals 10 residues. Per the germline V gene, CDR1 is MGHDK and CDR2 is SYGVNS. CDR3 in amino acids: CASSGYGYTY. The CDR3 coding sequence is TGTGCCAGCAGCGGCTATGGCTACACCTAC.

This clonotype was detected many times. V is TRBV18 and J is TRBJ2-7; no firm D call. The CDR3 loop spans 14 amino acids. CDR1 is KGHSH, CDR2 LQKENI, per germline. V was clipped by 2 bases and J by 0 bases, with 8 bases between them. CDR3 amino acids: CASSPYEISYEQYF. The CDR3, as DNA: TGTGCCAGCTCACCATACGAGATCTCCTACGAGCAGTACTTC.

This clonotype was counted between two and nine times. The chain couples TRBV5-1 to TRBJ2-5, with 10 bases aligning to TRBD2. V gave up 2 bases and J gave up 3 bases; unmatched junction bases: 4. Germline assignment: CDR1 SGHRS and CDR2 YFSETQ. The CDR3 is made up of 15 amino acids. CDR3 bases: TGCGCCAGCAGCTTTGGTCTAGCGGGAGAAGAGACCCAGTACTTC. Its protein product is CASSFGLAGEETQYF.

There are many counts of this clonotype. The chain links TRBV7-6 to TRBJ2-1; 14 bases line up with TRBD2. The V and J ends lost 4 bases and 5 bases, in that order; junction bases with no gene match: 1. The CDR3 runs to 15 residues. Germline V gene data show CDR1 as SGHVS and CDR2 as FNYEAQ. The CDR3 DNA is TGTGCCAGCAGCTCGGGACTAGCGGGAGACAATGAGCAGTTCTTC. This codes for CASSSGLAGDNEQFF.

V is TRBV4-1 and J is TRBJ2-3; 8 bases line up with TRBD1. CDR3 length equals 16 residues. Germline V gene lookup returns CDR1 MGHRA and CDR2 YSYEKL. Trimming at V came to 0 bases and at J to 3 bases, leaving 5 bases not matched to a gene. The CDR3 coding sequence is TGCGCCAGCAGCCAAGACACCACAGGGGGAACAGATACGCAGTATTTT. Amino acid sequence: CASSQDTTGGTDTQYF.

This clonotype was observed many times. The chain has TRBV12-3 or TRBV12-4 and TRBJ2-7; TRBD2 is a possible D gene (5 bases). This CDR3 is built from 13 residues. The V and J ends lost 5 bases and 4 bases respectively, with 12 bases between them. Here the CDR3 DNA reads TGTGCCAGCAGTCCAGGCGGGCAGTACGAGCAGTACTTC. It is translated as CASSPGGQYEQYF.

Only a few counts were recorded for this clonotype. The V and J genes are TRBV13 and TRBJ2-1; maybe TRBD2 (6 bases). The germline V gene has CDR1 PRHDT and CDR2 FYEKMQ (reference sequence). V was cut by 1 base and J by 2 bases, with 9 bases left in between. This CDR3 spans 15 amino acids. The CDR3 sequence is CASSLASVPYNEQFF. DNA for the CDR3: TGTGCCAGCAGCTTAGCTAGCGTGCCCTACAATGAGCAGTTCTTC.

This clonotype has only a few counts. The rearrangement joins TRBV6-5 to TRBJ2-1, with TRBD1 identical over 9 bases. V shed 2 bases, J shed 9 bases, and the junction held 5 bases outside the gene matches. Germline CDR1 and CDR2: MNHEY and SVGAGI. The CDR3 totals 14 residues. CDR3: CASSYGTGRREQFF. The CDR3 DNA reads as TGTGCCAGCAGTTACGGGACAGGGCGACGTGAGCAGTTCTTC.

This clonotype appeared a few times. The chain has TRBV5-1 and TRBJ2-4; D gene ambiguous. V dropped 0 bases and J dropped 1 base, with 8 bases sitting between them. The germline CDR1 and CDR2 sequences are SGHRS and YFSETQ. The CDR3 length is 15 residues. The CDR3 protein is CASSLGEFAKNIQYF. In DNA form, the CDR3 reads TGCGCCAGCAGCTTGGGGGAATTCGCCAAAAACATTCAGTACTTC. Full variable domain (missing parts from reference TRBV5-1 and TRBJ2-4): KAGVTQTPRYLIKTRGQQVTLSCSPISGHRSVSWYQQTPGQGLQFLFEYFSETQRNKGNFPGRFSGRQFSNSRSEMNVSTLELGDSALYLCASSLGEFAKNIQYFGAGTRLSVL.

Here the CDR3 reads CSASLPPWGRGEQYF. For the CDR3, the DNA is TGCAGTGCTAGCCTACCACCGTGGGGTCGGGGCGAGCAGTACTTC. The chain employs TRBV20-1 and TRBJ2-7; weak D call: TRBD2 (5 bases). V was cut by 3 bases and J by 6 bases, with 21 bases left in between. The germline CDR1 and CDR2 sequences are DFQATT and SNEGSKA (reference sequence). The CDR3 is 15 amino acids.

The rearrangement joins TRBV7-9 to TRBJ1-5; 7 bases align to TRBD1. The junction had 5 bases not matched to a gene; V was cut back by 3 bases and J by 6 bases. The length of the CDR3 is 14 residues. The germline gives CDR1 SEHNR, CDR2 FQNEAQ (reference sequence). As DNA, the CDR3 is TGTGCCAGCAGCTTCCGGGACAGTCGTCAGCCCCAGCATTTT. Translation: CASSFRDSRQPQHF.

This clonotype appeared many times. This chain joins TRBV20-1 and TRBJ2-7; 10 nucleotides match TRBD2. V lost 2 bases, J lost 3 bases, and 4 bases stayed unmatched. CDR3 length: 14 amino acids. Germline CDR1 is DFQATT and CDR2 is SNEGSKA (reference sequence). In DNA, the CDR3 is TGCAGTGCTAGATCCTTAGCGGGAGGCTACGAGCAGTACTTC. Translated, it gives CSARSLAGGYEQYF.

The rearrangement uses TRBV10-3 and TRBJ2-2; 9 bases are shared with TRBD2. The germline CDR1 and CDR2 sequences are ENHRY and SYGVKD. With 4 bases clipped from V and 2 bases from J, the junction kept 8 bases outside the gene matches. This CDR3 is 17 amino acids long. This CDR3 is CAISGLAAFSNTGELFF. CDR3 DNA sequence: TGTGCCATCAGTGGACTAGCGGCCTTTTCAAACACCGGGGAGCTGTTTTTT.

This chain links TRBV18 with TRBJ2-1, with 9 bases aligning to TRBD1. CDR1 and CDR2 (germline): KGHSH, LQKENI. The CDR3 totals 12 residues. Losses at the gene ends were 5 bases for V and 12 bases for J; bases not matched to a gene: 5. CDR3 sequence reads: CASSGDREGQFF. The CDR3, as DNA: TGTGCCAGCTCAGGGGACAGGGAAGGGCAGTTCTTC.

This clonotype was seen more than once but under ten times. The genes are TRBV7-9 and TRBJ1-1; D remains unclear. Trimming removed 3 bases from V and 1 base from J, with 9 bases in between. Germline loops: CDR1 SEHNR, CDR2 FQNEAQ (reference sequence). This CDR3 comprises 14 residues. CDR3 protein: CASSFGRTNTEAFF. DNA of the CDR3: TGTGCCAGCAGCTTCGGACGGACGAACACTGAAGCTTTCTTT. The full variable domain, its missing parts supplied by reference TRBV7-9 and TRBJ1-1, is DTGVSQNPRHKITKRGQNVTFRCDPISEHNRLYWYRQTLGQGPEFLTYFQNEAQLEKSRLLSDRFSAERPKGSFSTLEIQRTEQGDSAMYLCASSFGRTNTEAFFGQGTRLTVV.

Ten or more counts support this clonotype. The chain joins TRBV7-3 to TRBJ2-2, with 9 nucleotides matching TRBD1. The trim removed 5 bases at V and 7 bases at J, leaving 11 bases unmatched. The CDR3 is 16 amino acids. Germline CDR1 is SGHTA and CDR2 is FQGTGA. The CDR3 DNA is TGTGCCAGCAGCCCAACCACAGGGGGCAATGGCGGGGAGCTGTTTTTT. It encodes CASSPTTGGNGGELFF.

The chain combines TRBV11-2 with TRBJ2-2; TRBD1 agrees at 7 bases. Germline loops: CDR1 SGHAT, CDR2 FQNNGV. The CDR3 has 18 residues. Trimming removed 5 bases from V and 6 bases from J; junction bases left unmatched: 18. This CDR3 is CASSNLLFPDRAAGELFF. As DNA, the CDR3 is TGTGCCAGCAGCAACTTACTCTTCCCAGACAGGGCCGCCGGGGAGCTGTTTTTT. Filled out from reference TRBV11-2 and TRBJ2-2, the complete variable domain reads EAGVAQSPRYKIIEKRQSVAFWCNPISGHATLYWYQQILGQGPKLLIQFQNNGVVDDSQLPKDRFSAERLKGVDSTLKIQPAKLEDSAVYLCASSNLLFPDRAAGELFFGEGSRLTVL.

The table lists this clonotype with a few counts. The rearrangement links TRBV18 to TRBJ2-1, with 7 positions matching TRBD2. With 2 bases clipped from V and 5 bases from J, the junction kept 12 bases outside the gene matches. Germline loops: CDR1 KGHSH, CDR2 LQKENI. There are 17 residues in the CDR3. Here the CDR3 DNA reads TGTGCCAGCTCACCAGGGAGGGGACCCCGGAGGCACAATGAGCAGTTCTTC. Protein sequence: CASSPGRGPRRHNEQFF.